The 16 T cell receptor beta chains presented below share a single source sample, sequenced in a study of post-analysis software for immune sequencing data. Unique molecular identifiers were carried by the TCR beta cDNA libraries. TCRdb reprocessed the PCR reads via MiXCR and lists one record per CDR3 protein. The sample has fewer than 850,000 distinct CDR3 sequences, 40% to 55% seen once. The study, taken as a whole, reports: In patients, TRBV5-6, TRBV5-1 and TRBV20-1 belonged to roughly five TRBV segments found more frequently than in controls.

The antigens for these receptors are not known. The sample consisted of blood. These receptors came from a girl aged 10 to 17 with multiple sclerosis.

This chain links TRBV9 with TRBJ2-7; the match to TRBD1 covers 9 bases. The CDR3 runs 15 residues. CDR1 SGDLS and CDR2 YYNGEE come from the germline V gene. Trimming took 4 bases from V and 5 from J; bases not matched to a gene: 10. Here the CDR3 reads CASSHGGQGTHEQYF. The CDR3 DNA reads TGTGCCAGCAGCCACGGGGGACAGGGTACCCACGAGCAGTACTTC.

The chain has TRBV13 and TRBJ2-7; D might be TRBD1 (6 bases). Trimming removed 5 bases at V and 0 bases at J, with 14 bases between. The CDR3 length is 15 residues. Germline V gene sequence: CDR1 PRHDT, CDR2 FYEKMQ (reference sequence). The CDR3, as DNA: TGTGCCAGCAGCCCCGACAGGACCACCTCCTACGAGCAGTACTTC. It codes for CASSPDRTTSYEQYF.

This rearrangement joins TRBV20-1 to TRBJ1-6; weak D call: TRBD1 (6 bases). V lost 1 base to trimming and J lost 7 bases, with 8 bases between them. There are 13 residues in the CDR3. Germline assignment: CDR1 DFQATT and CDR2 SNEGSKA (reference sequence). The CDR3 reads CSARGTENSPLHF. The CDR3 nucleotides are TGCAGTGCTAGAGGGACAGAGAATTCACCCCTCCACTTT.

V and J are TRBV6-1 and TRBJ2-7; D tentatively fits TRBD1 or TRBD2 (6 bases each). The CDR3 contains 15 residues. The V gene's germline CDR1 is MNHNS and CDR2 SASEGT. Trimming shortened V by 5 bases and J by 1 base, and 15 bases separated the two germline ends. As DNA, the CDR3 is TGTGCCAGCAGTCGGGGGCCTAAACCATCCTACGAGCAGTACTTC. It translates to CASSRGPKPSYEQYF.

The sample holds a few counts of this clonotype. This chain links TRBV9 with TRBJ1-1, with D maybe TRBD1 (6 bases). Trimming removed 5 bases at V and 0 bases at J, with 17 bases between. The CDR3 consists of 16 residues. Germline values: CDR1 SGDLS, CDR2 YYNGEE. In nucleotides, the CDR3 is TGTGCCAGCAGTCCCCAGGGGTCCACCATGAACACTGAAGCTTTCTTT. It translates to CASSPQGSTMNTEAFF.

The chain carries TRBV10-3 and TRBJ2-5; 7 nucleotides line up with TRBD1. The CDR3 has 13 amino acids. The germline V gene has CDR1 ENHRY and CDR2 SYGVKD. J lost 4 bases, V lost 4 bases, and 3 bases had no gene match. The CDR3: CAISGQGRETQYF. As DNA, the CDR3 is TGTGCCATCAGTGGACAGGGTAGAGAGACCCAGTACTTC.

The CDR3 nucleotides read TGCGCCAGCAGCTTGGCTGCAGGGTCTGCGCGCGAGCAGTACTTC. It is translated as CASSLAAGSAREQYF. V usage is TRBV5-1 and J usage is TRBJ2-7; TRBD1 might be the D (5 bases). Deletions cut 0 bases from V and 6 bases from J, with 16 bases between. Germline CDR1 reads SGHRS; CDR2 reads YFSETQ. The CDR3 has 15 amino acids. Looking up the rest from reference TRBV5-1 and TRBJ2-7 gives the full variable domain: KAGVTQTPRYLIKTRGQQVTLSCSPISGHRSVSWYQQTPGQGLQFLFEYFSETQRNKGNFPGRFSGRQFSNSRSEMNVSTLELGDSALYLCASSLAAGSAREQYFGPGTRLTVT.

The chain links TRBV10-3 to TRBJ2-7, with TRBD2 matching over 13 bases. The CDR3 loop spans 18 amino acids. Germline V gene data show CDR1 as ENHRY and CDR2 as SYGVKD. The V and J ends lost 5 bases and 2 bases, in that order; junction bases with no gene match: 12. CDR3 coding DNA: TGTGCCATCAGTTTATCCGGACTAGCGGGAGTGGGGACCTACGAGCAGTACTTC. This sequence encodes CAISLSGLAGVGTYEQYF.

This clonotype was detected only once. The chain employs TRBV11-2 and TRBJ1-1; D is undetermined. Germline CDR1 and CDR2: SGHAT and FQNNGV. This CDR3 has 13 amino acids. V gave up 5 bases and J gave up 0 bases, with 7 bases separating them. The chain's CDR3 is CASSGDMNTEAFF. The CDR3 nucleotides are TGTGCCAGCAGCGGAGATATGAACACTGAAGCTTTCTTT.

As regards this clonotype: One junction end does not reproduce the germline sequence, and a read error may be involved. The rearrangement links TRBV11-1 to TRBJ2-3; 10 nucleotides agree with TRBD1. There are 16 residues in the CDR3. From germline, CDR1 is SGHAT and CDR2 FQDESV (reference sequence). CDR3 DNA sequence: TGTGCCAACAGCTCCCGCCGGACAGGGGGAACAGATACGCAGTATTTT. Protein sequence: CANSSRRTGGTDTQYF.

Only a few counts were recorded for this clonotype. The chain employs TRBV6-2 or TRBV6-3 and TRBJ2-5, with 8 bases that match TRBD1. The J call is uncertain, as TRBJ2-7 better fits the DNA end. CDR1 is MNHEY, CDR2 SVGEGT, per germline. This CDR3 comprises 16 residues. CDR3 in amino acids: CASSYSIRTGPYEQYF. In DNA form, the CDR3 reads TGTGCCAGCAGTTACTCGATAAGGACAGGGCCCTACGAGCAGTACTTC.

About this clonotype itself: This may stem from a read error, because a much larger clone lies one nucleotide away. V gene TRBV24-1 combines with J gene TRBJ2-3; D gene ambiguous. Germline CDR1 is KGHDR and CDR2 is SFDVKD. The CDR3 is 15 amino acids. The V and J ends lost 4 bases and 6 bases respectively, with 16 bases between them. CDR3 nucleotide sequence: TGTGCCACCAGTGAACACGGCTGTGTGGGGGATACGCAGTATTTT. This translates into CATSEHGCVGDTQYF.

V usage is TRBV9 and J usage is TRBJ1-2; D perhaps matches TRBD1 (5 bases). Between the trimmed V and J ends, which lost 3 bases and 10 bases, there was a span of 16 bases. Germline-derived CDR1 and CDR2 are SGDLS and YYNGEE. The CDR3 is 13 residues long. This CDR3 reads CASSETGGVDYTF. As DNA, the CDR3 is TGTGCCAGCAGCGAAACAGGCGGTGTCGACTACACCTTC.

The chain joins TRBV5-1 to TRBJ2-1; no reliable D call. CDR3 size: 14 residues. Germline CDR1 reads SGHRS; CDR2 reads YFSETQ. Trimming left V 3 bases short and J 7 bases short, with 14 bases between. For the CDR3, the DNA is TGCGCCAGCAGCTCGCCAGGTGTGGGGAATGAGCAGTTCTTC. Its protein product is CASSSPGVGNEQFF. The entire variable domain, with the rest obtained from reference TRBV5-1 and TRBJ2-1, is as follows: KAGVTQTPRYLIKTRGQQVTLSCSPISGHRSVSWYQQTPGQGLQFLFEYFSETQRNKGNFPGRFSGRQFSNSRSEMNVSTLELGDSALYLCASSSPGVGNEQFFGPGTRLTVL.

This clonotype has a handful of counts. V gene TRBV7-9 combines with J gene TRBJ1-1, with D possibly being TRBD1 (6 bases). The V end was cut by 3 bases, the J end by 2 bases, with 10 bases between. CDR3 size: 14 residues. The germline gives CDR1 SEHNR, CDR2 FQNEAQ (reference sequence). CDR3 protein: CASSFTGGNTEAFF. CDR3 coding DNA: TGTGCCAGCAGCTTTACGGGGGGCAACACTGAAGCTTTCTTT.

This clonotype was counted only a few times. The chain links TRBV29-1 to TRBJ2-1; TRBD2 is a possible D gene (6 bases). The germline V gene encodes CDR1 SQVTM and CDR2 ANQGSEA. V lost 8 bases, J lost 0 bases, and 14 bases lay in between. The CDR3 is made up of 14 amino acids. The CDR3 loop is CSPMEGSSYNEQFF. The CDR3, as DNA: TGCAGCCCAATGGAGGGGAGCTCCTACAATGAGCAGTTCTTC.